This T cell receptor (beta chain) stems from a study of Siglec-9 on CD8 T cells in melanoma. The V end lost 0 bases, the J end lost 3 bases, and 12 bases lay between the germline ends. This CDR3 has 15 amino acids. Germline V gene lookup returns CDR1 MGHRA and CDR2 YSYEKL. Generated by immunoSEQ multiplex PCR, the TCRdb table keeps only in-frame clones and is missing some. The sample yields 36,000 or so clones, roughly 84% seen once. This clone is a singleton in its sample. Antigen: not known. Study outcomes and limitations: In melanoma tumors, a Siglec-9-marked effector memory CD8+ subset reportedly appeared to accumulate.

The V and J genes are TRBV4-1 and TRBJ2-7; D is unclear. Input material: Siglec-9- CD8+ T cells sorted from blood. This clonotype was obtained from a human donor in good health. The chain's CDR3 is CASSQDGSSRYEQYF. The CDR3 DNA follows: TGCGCCAGCAGCCAAGACGGCTCCTCCCGCTACGAGCAGTACTTC.